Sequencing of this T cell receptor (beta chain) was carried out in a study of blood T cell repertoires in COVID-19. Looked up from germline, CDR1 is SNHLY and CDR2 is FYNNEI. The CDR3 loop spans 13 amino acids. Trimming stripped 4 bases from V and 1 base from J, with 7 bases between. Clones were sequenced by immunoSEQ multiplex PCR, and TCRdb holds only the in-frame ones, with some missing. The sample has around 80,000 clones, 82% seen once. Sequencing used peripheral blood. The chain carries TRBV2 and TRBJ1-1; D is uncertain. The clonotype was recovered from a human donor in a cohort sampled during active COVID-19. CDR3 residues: CASSAGKNTEAFF. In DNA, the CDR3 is TGTGCCAGCAGTGCGGGGAAGAACACTGAAGCTTTCTTT.